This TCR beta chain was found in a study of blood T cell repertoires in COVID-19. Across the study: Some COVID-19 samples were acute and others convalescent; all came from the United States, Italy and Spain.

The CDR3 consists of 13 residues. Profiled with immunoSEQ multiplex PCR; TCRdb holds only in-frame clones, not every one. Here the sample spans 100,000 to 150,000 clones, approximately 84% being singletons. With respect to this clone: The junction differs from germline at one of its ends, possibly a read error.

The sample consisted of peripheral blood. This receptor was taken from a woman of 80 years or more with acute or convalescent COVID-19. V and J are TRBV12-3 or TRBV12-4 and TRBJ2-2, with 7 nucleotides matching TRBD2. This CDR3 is CANSDRGAGELFF. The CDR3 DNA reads TGTGCCAACAGTGACCGGGGGGCCGGGGAGCTGTTTTTT.